A single sample is the source of the 25 T cell receptor beta chains below, sequenced in a study of T cell changes during pregnancy in multiple sclerosis. This table comes from immunoSEQ multiplex PCR, and its TCRdb copy is limited to in-frame clones, with some not included. Of some 52,000 clones listed, more than 80% were seen once; the top ten hold more than 0.3%. The sequenced sample was CD4+ T cells from peripheral blood mononuclear cells, obtained before pregnancy. The receptors here all came from a female donor with multiple sclerosis, enrolled in a pregnancy study.

The chain has TRBV7-8 and TRBJ2-7, with TRBD2 matching 7 bases. The CDR3 spans 14 residues. CDR1 and CDR2 (germline): SGHVS, FQNEAQ. V was pared by 2 bases and J by 1 base, with 2 bases of the junction left unmatched. DNA of the CDR3: TGTGCCAGCAGCTTAAGCGGGACTTCCTACGAGCAGTACTTC. Translated: CASSLSGTSYEQYF.

The chain employs TRBV2 and TRBJ2-1, with a weak D call TRBD1 (6 bases). Trimming removed 3 bases at V and 7 bases at J, with 10 bases between. This CDR3 has 13 amino acids. The germline V gene has CDR1 SNHLY and CDR2 FYNNEI. CDR3 DNA: TGTGCCAGCAGTGACCCCCAGGGGAATGAGCAGTTCTTC. It encodes CASSDPQGNEQFF.

J is TRBJ1-3 and V is TRBV5-6, with D maybe TRBD1 (6 bases). The germline V gene has CDR1 SGHDT and CDR2 YYEEEE. The CDR3 contains 14 residues. Between the trimmed V and J ends, which lost 2 bases and 4 bases, there was a span of 10 bases. The CDR3 DNA follows: TGTGCCAGCAGCTTAACAGGGCCGGGAAACACCATATATTTT. Its protein is CASSLTGPGNTIYF.

The chain combines TRBV5-1 with TRBJ2-3; 9 positions agree with TRBD2. Trimming cost V 1 base and J 1 base; bases outside gene matches: 13. The CDR3 sequence is 19 residues long. Germline CDR1 is SGHRS and CDR2 is YFSETQ. In DNA, the CDR3 is TGCGCCAGCAGCTTGAAAGTCCCCGGCCAGCGGGAGGGCACAGATACGCAGTATTTT. It specifies CASSLKVPGQREGTDTQYF.

V and J are TRBV2 and TRBJ1-2; D remains unclear. V was shortened by 7 bases and J by 8 bases, with 17 bases between the two germline ends. This CDR3 contains 13 residues. Germline V gene lookup returns CDR1 SNHLY and CDR2 FYNNEI. CDR3 protein: CASKEGEVRGYTF. In DNA form, the CDR3 reads TGTGCCAGCAAGGAGGGAGAGGTGCGGGGCTACACCTTC.

The CDR3 region has the DNA TGTGCCAGCAGATCGTTAACCGGGTTCCAAGAGACCCAGTACTTC. This encodes CASRSLTGFQETQYF. V is TRBV7-2 and J is TRBJ2-5; D unclear. V was clipped by 6 bases and J by 1 base, with 15 bases between them. The CDR3 has 15 amino acids. Germline CDR1 and CDR2: SGHTA and FQGNSA.

This clone was seen a single time. This sequence joins TRBV5-1 and TRBJ1-1; 7 positions match TRBD1. The germline V gene encodes CDR1 SGHRS and CDR2 YFSETQ. V lost 3 bases to trimming and J lost 4 bases; unmatched junction nucleotides: 6. CDR3 length equals 14 residues. Here the CDR3 reads CASSSHGTVTEAFF. The CDR3 region has the DNA TGCGCCAGCAGCTCCCACGGGACAGTCACTGAAGCTTTCTTT.

The V gene is TRBV6-6, the J gene TRBJ1-3; D may be TRBD1 (6 bases). V lost 0 bases, J lost 4 bases, and 10 bases lay in between. The CDR3 contains 15 residues. Germline CDR1 and CDR2: MNHNY and SVGAGI (reference sequence). CDR3: CASSYSRQGGNTIYF. The CDR3, as DNA: TGTGCCAGCAGTTACTCACGGCAGGGGGGAAACACCATATATTTT.

In this sample, this clone turned up once. This chain links TRBV7-9 with TRBJ1-4; 9 bases line up with TRBD1. CDR1 and CDR2 (germline): SEHNR, FQNEAQ (reference sequence). J gave up 5 bases and V 1 base, and 5 bases lay outside the gene matches. CDR3 length: 16 amino acids. The CDR3 region has the DNA TGTGCCAGCAGCTTAGTCGGGGGACAGGGAAATGAAAAACTGTTTTTT. This translates into CASSLVGGQGNEKLFF.

V is TRBV5-4 and J is TRBJ2-2; 13 bases align to TRBD2. The ends lost 4 bases at V and 6 bases at J; junction bases unmatched: 9. This CDR3 has 17 amino acids. CDR1 SGHNT and CDR2 YYREEE come from the germline V gene (reference sequence). The CDR3 protein is CASSLGLAGVPSGELFF. The DNA for the CDR3 is TGTGCCAGCAGCCTCGGACTAGCGGGAGTTCCTTCCGGGGAGCTGTTTTTT.

The V and J genes are TRBV2 and TRBJ2-7; D may be TRBD1 (6 bases). The germline gives CDR1 SNHLY, CDR2 FYNNEI. This CDR3 region has 15 residues. V was pared by 4 bases and J by 1 base, with 14 bases between. CDR3 sequence (DNA): TGTGCCAGCAGTGTACAGGGCGCAGCGTCCTACGAGCAGTACTTC. This codes for CASSVQGAASYEQYF.

The DNA for the CDR3 is TGTGCCAGCAGTTCCCCACAGGGGGCAGTTCAGCCCCAGCATTTT. Residues: CASSSPQGAVQPQHF. The rearrangement joins TRBV28 to TRBJ1-5, with TRBD1 identical over 9 bases. J lost 6 bases, V lost 4 bases, and 7 bases had no gene match. Looked up from germline, CDR1 is MDHEN and CDR2 is SYDVKM. This CDR3 has 15 residues.

This clone has just a few counts. The chain has TRBV28 and TRBJ2-5; D perhaps matches TRBD1 (5 bases). CDR3 size: 14 residues. V was cut by 2 bases and J by 0 bases, with 7 bases left in between. From germline, CDR1 is MDHEN and CDR2 SYDVKM. This chain's CDR3 is CASSLRGYQETQYF. DNA of the CDR3: TGTGCCAGCAGTTTAAGGGGCTACCAAGAGACCCAGTACTTC.

This chain uses TRBV6-1 with TRBJ1-2; 8 nucleotides match TRBD1. Germline CDR1 and CDR2: MNHNS and SASEGT. The CDR3 is 14 residues long. With V trimmed by 6 bases and J by 5 bases, 8 bases remained unmatched. The CDR3 reads CASRDRGRGYGYTF. CDR3 DNA sequence: TGTGCCAGCAGAGACAGGGGAAGAGGTTATGGCTACACCTTC.

The chain recombines TRBV7-2 with TRBJ2-2; 10 positions match TRBD2. This CDR3 region has 17 residues. V lost 5 bases to trimming and J lost 6 bases; unmatched junction nucleotides: 12. CDR1 and CDR2 (germline): SGHTA, FQGNSA. CDR3 sequence reads: CASSHAPLAGVPGELFF. The CDR3 coding sequence is TGTGCCAGCAGCCATGCCCCCCTAGCGGGGGTTCCCGGGGAGCTGTTTTTT.

The V call is TRBV2, the J call TRBJ2-7; the match to TRBD1 covers 9 bases. CDR1 and CDR2 from the germline V gene are SNHLY and FYNNEI. The length of the CDR3 is 17 residues. V gave up 0 bases and J gave up 6 bases; unmatched junction bases: 12. CDR3 in amino acids: CASSEALLGDRGGEQYF. The CDR3 nucleotides are TGTGCCAGCAGTGAAGCGCTTCTAGGAGACAGGGGGGGCGAGCAGTACTTC.

This chain links TRBV5-4 with TRBJ1-1, with 11 bases identical to TRBD1. V dropped 4 bases and J dropped 7; count of bases not matched to a gene: 9. The CDR3 loop spans 15 amino acids. Germline V gene lookup returns CDR1 SGHNT and CDR2 YYREEE (reference sequence). The CDR3 DNA is TGTGCCAGCAGCCCTGGACAGGGGGCGGCGGTTGAAGCTTTCTTT. This codes for CASSPGQGAAVEAFF.

The rearrangement joins TRBV6-5 to TRBJ2-7, with a weak D call TRBD1 (6 bases). Germline assignment: CDR1 MNHEY and CDR2 SVGAGI. V dropped 4 bases and J dropped 1 base, with 14 bases sitting between them. There are 15 residues in the CDR3. CDR3 sequence: CASSSYLTGSYEQYF. CDR3 coding DNA: TGTGCCAGCAGTTCATACCTGACAGGATCCTACGAGCAGTACTTC.

This clone has a single count. The chain joins TRBV5-1 to TRBJ2-6, with D possibly matching TRBD2 (5 bases). CDR1 SGHRS and CDR2 YFSETQ come from the germline V gene. The V gene lost 0 bases and the J gene lost 5 bases, with 12 bases spanning the gap. There are 16 residues in the CDR3. The DNA for the CDR3 is TGCGCCAGCAGCTTGGTGTTGCGGGTGTGGGCCAACGTCCTGACTTTC. This gives the protein CASSLVLRVWANVLTF.

The V and J genes are TRBV15 and TRBJ1-2; D is undetermined. CDR1 and CDR2 from the germline V gene are LNHNV and YYDKDF (reference sequence). There are 12 residues in the CDR3. Trimming removed 3 bases from V and 5 bases from J, with 7 bases in between. This CDR3 is CATSRTGYGYTF. The CDR3 DNA reads TGTGCCACCAGCAGGACGGGATATGGCTACACCTTC.

This clone turned up a few times. CDR3 loop: CASSRGQLNEKLFF. CDR3 bases: TGTGCCAGTAGTAGGGGACAGCTTAATGAAAAACTGTTTTTT. The V call is TRBV19, the J call TRBJ1-4; 7 nucleotides align to TRBD1. The ends lost 4 bases at V and 4 bases at J; junction bases unmatched: 3. Germline values: CDR1 LNHDA, CDR2 SQIVND (reference sequence). The CDR3 contains 14 residues.

The chain combines TRBV5-1 with TRBJ1-4, with TRBD1 matching 9 bases. Germline CDR1 and CDR2: SGHRS and YFSETQ. This CDR3 comprises 14 residues. V was clipped by 2 bases and J by 8 bases; unmatched bases: 4. The CDR3 sequence is CASSLGDRGEKLFF. Here the CDR3 DNA reads TGCGCCAGCAGCTTAGGAGACAGGGGGGAAAAACTGTTTTTT.

The gene calls are TRBV6-1 and TRBJ1-1; TRBD1 might be the D (5 bases). V lost 7 bases, J lost 3 bases, and 15 bases lay in between. The CDR3 length is 14 residues. Germline V gives CDR1 MNHNS, CDR2 SASEGT. Written as DNA, the CDR3 is TGTGCCAGCAAAATCGGGGGATTTGACACTGAAGCTTTCTTT. Protein sequence: CASKIGGFDTEAFF.

This chain joins TRBV6-6 and TRBJ2-1, with 7 bases identical to TRBD2. This CDR3 is 16 amino acids long. In germline, CDR1 is MNHNY, CDR2 SVGAGI (reference sequence). Losses at the gene ends were 4 bases for V and 0 bases for J; bases not matched to a gene: 6. The DNA of the CDR3 is TGTGCCAGCAGTTCGGGACTACCTTACTCCTACAATGAGCAGTTCTTC. It is translated as CASSSGLPYSYNEQFF.

The V and J genes are TRBV7-2 and TRBJ2-2, with a tentative D call TRBD1 (6 bases). Trimming took 1 base from V and 0 from J, leaving 9 bases between them. CDR3 size: 16 residues. Germline-derived CDR1 and CDR2 are SGHTA and FQGNSA. CDR3 protein: CASSLVGATNTGELFF. The CDR3, as DNA: TGTGCCAGCAGCTTAGTGGGGGCGACGAACACCGGGGAGCTGTTTTTT.